Listed here are 28 T cell receptor beta chains from one sample, sequenced in a study of blood T cell repertoires in COVID-19. Generated by immunoSEQ multiplex PCR, the TCRdb table keeps only in-frame clones and is missing some. The data hold approximately 230,000 clones, with around 83% observed a single time. The specimen was peripheral blood. Receptors were obtained from a man older than 75 with acute or convalescent COVID-19.

V is TRBV3-1 (or the pseudogene TRBV3-2) and J is TRBJ1-6; 9 nucleotides agree with TRBD1. Germline CDR1 LGHDT, CDR2 YNNKEL (reference sequence). Trimming at V came to 3 bases and at J to 10 bases, leaving 1 base not matched to a gene. CDR3 length: 13 residues. CDR3 region: CASSHGQGSPLHF. As DNA, the CDR3 is TGTGCCAGCAGCCATGGACAGGGGTCACCCCTCCACTTT.

This clone was seen just once. The J gene is TRBJ1-1, the V gene TRBV2, with TRBD1 matching over 11 bases. V lost 6 bases, J lost 0 bases, and 15 bases stayed unmatched. CDR1 SNHLY and CDR2 FYNNEI come from the germline V gene. The CDR3 runs to 19 residues. This CDR3 is CASRAAPGQGESMNTEAFF. CDR3 nucleotide sequence: TGTGCCAGCAGGGCGGCTCCGGGACAGGGGGAAAGCATGAACACTGAAGCTTTCTTT.

The chain links TRBV18 to TRBJ2-7; D perhaps matches TRBD1 (5 bases). Germline V CDR1 and CDR2: KGHSH, LQKENI. This CDR3 contains 15 residues. Trimming took off 3 bases at V and 0 bases at J, with 12 bases between the two ends. CDR3 sequence: CASSPWGVSSYEQYF. DNA for the CDR3: TGTGCCAGCTCACCCTGGGGCGTAAGCTCCTACGAGCAGTACTTC. Together with reference TRBV18 and TRBJ2-7, the CDR3 gives the full variable domain: NAGVMQNPRHLVRRRGQEARLRCSPMKGHSHVYWYRQLPEEGLKFMVYLQKENIIDESGMPKERFSAEFPKEGPSILRIQQVVRGDSAAYFCASSPWGVSSYEQYFGPGTRLTVT.

The chain couples TRBV6-5 to TRBJ1-6; TRBD1 matches at 10 bases. CDR1 is MNHEY and CDR2 is SVGAGI in the germline V gene. J lost 11 bases, V lost 8 bases, and 12 bases had no gene match. The CDR3 is 15 residues long. CDR3 bases: TGTGCCAGCCGGGTTCTGACAGGGGGCAGGACACCCCTCCACTTT. Its protein is CASRVLTGGRTPLHF.

V gene TRBV6-5 combines with J gene TRBJ2-3; TRBD2 matches 10 bases. Germline V lookup: CDR1 MNHEY, CDR2 SVGAGI. Trimming removed 4 bases from V and 6 bases from J; junction bases left unmatched: 7. The length of the CDR3 is 15 residues. In DNA form, the CDR3 reads TGTGCCAGCAGTTCAGCAGCGGGGGGGATTGATACGCAGTATTTT. Translated: CASSSAAGGIDTQYF.

CDR3 sequence reads: CASSLPRLAGAADTQYF. The CDR3 bases are TGTGCCAGCAGTCTCCCTCGACTAGCGGGAGCGGCAGATACGCAGTATTTT. The chain is built from TRBV27 and TRBJ2-3; 12 bases line up with TRBD2. V trimming: 5 bases; J trimming: 4 bases; junction bases outside the gene matches: 10. Germline V gives CDR1 MNHEY, CDR2 SMNVEV (reference sequence). The CDR3 spans 17 residues.

The rearrangement uses TRBV14 and TRBJ2-5, with TRBD2 matching 14 bases. The germline CDR1 and CDR2 sequences are SGHDN and FVKESK. This CDR3 contains 15 residues. With V trimmed by 4 bases and J by 4 bases, 2 bases remained unmatched. The CDR3 region has the DNA TGTGCCAGCAGCCCGGGACTAGCGGGGGTAGAGACCCAGTACTTC. Its translation is CASSPGLAGVETQYF.

This chain joins TRBV18 and TRBJ2-1; maybe TRBD1 (6 bases). Germline CDR1 is KGHSH and CDR2 is LQKENI. The V gene lost 1 base and the J gene lost 1 base, with 8 bases spanning the gap. The CDR3 consists of 15 residues. In DNA form, the CDR3 reads TGTGCCAGCTCACCACTTACAGGGTCCTACAATGAGCAGTTCTTC. Its protein product is CASSPLTGSYNEQFF.

The chain combines TRBV5-1 with TRBJ2-4, with TRBD1 identical over 7 bases. This CDR3 has 18 amino acids. The V and J ends lost 4 bases and 5 bases, in that order; junction bases with no gene match: 18. Germline CDR1 is SGHRS and CDR2 is YFSETQ. CDR3 DNA sequence: TGCGCCAGCAGCAAAAGGCCCAGTCCAGGGGGACGGGAAAACATTCAGTACTTC. Translated, it gives CASSKRPSPGGRENIQYF.

V gene TRBV7-2 combines with J gene TRBJ2-7, with 8 bases lining up with TRBD1. This CDR3 region has 12 residues. The V gene end was trimmed by 11 bases and the J gene end by 7 bases; junction bases not matched to a gene: 10. CDR1 is SGHTA, CDR2 FQGNSA, per germline. CDR3 sequence (DNA): TGTGCCCCAGGACAGGGATACGGGGAGCAGTACTTC. It is translated as CAPGQGYGEQYF.

V and J are TRBV5-1 and TRBJ2-7, with TRBD1 matching 7 bases. Per the germline V gene, CDR1 is SGHRS and CDR2 is YFSETQ. CDR3 size: 13 residues. The ends lost 5 bases at V and 5 bases at J; junction bases unmatched: 7. The CDR3 region is CASSPPRGNEQYF. CDR3 coding DNA: TGCGCCAGCAGTCCCCCCAGGGGGAACGAGCAGTACTTC.

V usage is TRBV29-1 and J usage is TRBJ1-2, with D unresolved. Germline loops: CDR1 SQVTM, CDR2 ANQGSEA. The V end lost 7 bases, the J end lost 3 bases, and 15 bases lay between the germline ends. The CDR3 covers 13 residues. The CDR3 sequence is CSAVRPEDYGYTF. DNA of the CDR3: TGCAGCGCTGTGCGGCCGGAGGACTATGGCTACACCTTC.

J is TRBJ1-1 and V is TRBV4-1, with a possible D match to TRBD1 (6 bases). CDR1 MGHRA and CDR2 YSYEKL come from the germline V gene. The V and J ends lost 4 bases and 4 bases respectively, with 13 bases between them. The CDR3 spans 14 residues. The CDR3 protein is CASSRGGAGTEAFF. The CDR3 DNA sequence: TGCGCCAGCAGCCGCGGGGGGGCGGGCACTGAAGCTTTCTTT.

The J gene is TRBJ2-3, the V gene TRBV14, with 15 bases identical to TRBD2. The CDR3 is made up of 20 amino acids. Looked up from germline, CDR1 is SGHDN and CDR2 is FVKESK. The V segment lost 4 bases and the J segment 0 bases; nucleotides outside the gene matches: 11. Here the CDR3 reads CASSPYPGTSGRTSTDTQYF. CDR3 coding DNA: TGTGCCAGCAGCCCATACCCCGGGACTAGCGGGAGGACTAGCACAGATACGCAGTATTTT.

V usage is TRBV7-9 and J usage is TRBJ2-2, with D possibly matching TRBD2 (5 bases). V was shortened by 5 bases and J by 5 bases, with 18 bases between the two germline ends. Germline V gene sequence: CDR1 SEHNR, CDR2 FQNEAQ (reference sequence). CDR3 length equals 16 residues. CDR3 bases: TGTGCCAGCAGCCCCGACATGGCTCGGGGAACCGGGGAGCTGTTTTTT. Protein sequence: CASSPDMARGTGELFF.

The rearrangement uses TRBV3-1 (or the pseudogene TRBV3-2) and TRBJ2-7; tentative D call: TRBD2 (5 bases). CDR3 size: 14 residues. Germline-derived CDR1 and CDR2 are LGHDT and YNNKEL (reference sequence). The ends were cut back, 0 bases at V and 2 bases at J, with 8 bases in the middle. The CDR3 loop is CASSQDIGTYEQYF. DNA of the CDR3: TGTGCCAGCAGCCAAGATATCGGGACCTACGAGCAGTACTTC.

This clone was recorded a few times. The chain joins TRBV7-3 to TRBJ2-3; D gene uncertain. V lost 3 bases, J lost 6 bases, and 10 bases lay in between. The CDR3 spans 13 residues. CDR1 and CDR2 (germline): SGHTA, FQGTGA. This chain's CDR3 is CASSFVPLDTQYF. For the CDR3, the DNA is TGTGCCAGCAGCTTTGTCCCCCTGGATACGCAGTATTTT.

J is TRBJ2-1 and V is TRBV7-9, with D maybe TRBD1 (5 bases). The ends were cut back, 3 bases at V and 4 bases at J, with 16 bases in the middle. Per the germline V gene, CDR1 is SEHNR and CDR2 is FQNEAQ (reference sequence). There are 16 residues in the CDR3. DNA of the CDR3: TGTGCCAGCAGCTTCTTACAGGAAATCTCTTACAATGAGCAGTTCTTC. It codes for CASSFLQEISYNEQFF.

The chain recombines TRBV19 with TRBJ2-6; no clear D. CDR3 size: 14 residues. Germline V CDR1 and CDR2: LNHDA, SQIVND (reference sequence). Trimming took 6 bases from V and 2 from J, leaving 8 bases between them. The CDR3 sequence: CASRALTGANVLTF. In nucleotides, the CDR3 is TGTGCCAGTAGGGCTCTTACTGGGGCCAACGTCCTGACTTTC.

The gene calls are TRBV4-2 and TRBJ2-1; 8 bases match TRBD2. The ends lost 4 bases at V and 10 bases at J; junction bases unmatched: 12. The germline gives CDR1 LGHNA, CDR2 YNFKEQ. The CDR3 is made up of 15 amino acids. Here the CDR3 reads CASSPQREGVWEQFF. In nucleotides, the CDR3 is TGTGCCAGCAGCCCCCAACGGGAGGGCGTCTGGGAGCAGTTCTTC.

This sequence joins TRBV2 and TRBJ2-1, with 11 bases matching TRBD1. CDR1 and CDR2 from the germline V gene are SNHLY and FYNNEI. The CDR3 totals 15 residues. The trim removed 6 bases at V and 4 bases at J, leaving 5 bases unmatched. In DNA form, the CDR3 reads TGTGCCAGCAGCATGGACAGGGGGCGTTACAATGAGCAGTTCTTC. Protein product: CASSMDRGRYNEQFF.

The V gene is TRBV4-1, the J gene TRBJ1-6; 8 bases are a match to TRBD1. The V and J ends lost 4 bases and 9 bases, in that order; junction bases with no gene match: 8. The CDR3 runs 15 residues. CDR1 is MGHRA and CDR2 is YSYEKL in the germline V gene. The CDR3 spells CASSRRTGSGSPLHF. The CDR3 DNA reads TGCGCCAGCAGCCGCAGGACAGGGTCAGGTTCACCCCTCCACTTT.

This clone was found a few times. The chain's CDR3 is CASSPVFSGANVLTF. DNA for the CDR3: TGCGCCAGCAGCCCTGTCTTTTCTGGGGCCAACGTCCTGACTTTC. This chain joins TRBV5-1 and TRBJ2-6; D gene uncertain. Germline-derived CDR1 and CDR2 are SGHRS and YFSETQ. The CDR3 is 15 amino acids. The V end lost 4 bases, the J end lost 1 base, and 9 bases lay between the germline ends.

CDR3 loop: CASSAGNRVAEQYF. The DNA of the CDR3 is TGTGCCAGCAGCGCCGGAAACAGGGTTGCCGAGCAGTACTTC. The chain uses TRBV9 and TRBJ2-7; D perhaps matches TRBD1 (6 bases). Trimming removed 3 bases at V and 6 bases at J, with 16 bases between. In germline, CDR1 is SGDLS, CDR2 YYNGEE. The CDR3 has 14 residues.

The V and J genes are TRBV3-1 (or the pseudogene TRBV3-2) and TRBJ1-2, with 11 nucleotides matching TRBD1. J lost 1 base, V lost 4 bases, and 8 bases had no gene match. In germline, CDR1 is LGHDT, CDR2 YNNKEL (reference sequence). The CDR3 is made up of 17 amino acids. CDR3 coding DNA: TGTGCCAGCAGCCCAGGACAGGGGGCATTGGATAACTATGGCTACACCTTC. It specifies CASSPGQGALDNYGYTF.

V and J are TRBV7-2 and TRBJ2-5; D might be TRBD1 (6 bases). CDR3 length equals 13 residues. With 5 bases removed from V and 5 bases from J, the gap between germline ends came to 12 bases. Looked up from germline, CDR1 is SGHTA and CDR2 is FQGNSA. CDR3 bases: TGTGCCAGCAGCGAACAGGGTTGGGAGACCCAGTACTTC. Encoded protein: CASSEQGWETQYF.

CDR3 nucleotide sequence: TGTGCCAGCAGCAACGGTATAGATCAGCCCCAGCATTTT. This gives the protein CASSNGIDQPQHF. The V gene is TRBV7-8, the J gene TRBJ1-5; D is ambiguous. The CDR3 length is 13 residues. V was pared by 5 bases and J by 5 bases, with 10 bases between. In germline, CDR1 is SGHVS, CDR2 FQNEAQ.

The genes are TRBV19 and TRBJ2-2; TRBD1 matches at 7 bases. CDR3 length: 15 amino acids. The V gene's germline CDR1 is LNHDA and CDR2 SQIVND (reference sequence). J was trimmed by 7 bases and V by 3 bases; bases with no gene match: 8. The CDR3 DNA reads as TGTGCCAGTAGTATTGACAGGGTAGGGCACGGGGAGCTGTTTTTT. Its translation: CASSIDRVGHGELFF.